The subject of this entry is one T cell receptor beta chain. Its antigen remains unknown. In each sample, roughly 10^5 TCR templates were assayed. This table comes from immunoSEQ multiplex PCR, and its TCRdb copy is limited to in-frame clones, with some not included. The repertoire holds some 56,000 clones, just over 95% seen once, with about 1% in the top ten. Trimming took off 0 bases at V and 4 bases at J, with 14 bases between the two ends. The CDR3 spans 16 residues. Germline CDR1 reads LGHNA; CDR2 reads YNFKEQ. The sample originates from a study of siplizumab effects on memory and regulatory T cells. Sequence data were generated for unstimulated naive, memory, effector memory and TEMRA subsets in a few donor pairs. Study-level findings and limits: Siplizumab significantly decreased alloreactive sequences from unstimulated CD4+ memory cells. Naive T cells appeared more diverse than memory cells and seemed to be major alloresponse contributors.

The source material was naive CD8+ T cells sorted from blood. This receptor was taken from a human donor in good health. The J gene is TRBJ2-3, the V gene TRBV4-2; D is undetermined. CDR3 residues: CASSQEIKRSSDTQYF. In DNA form, the CDR3 reads TGTGCCAGCAGCCAAGAGATAAAACGGTCCTCAGATACGCAGTATTTT.